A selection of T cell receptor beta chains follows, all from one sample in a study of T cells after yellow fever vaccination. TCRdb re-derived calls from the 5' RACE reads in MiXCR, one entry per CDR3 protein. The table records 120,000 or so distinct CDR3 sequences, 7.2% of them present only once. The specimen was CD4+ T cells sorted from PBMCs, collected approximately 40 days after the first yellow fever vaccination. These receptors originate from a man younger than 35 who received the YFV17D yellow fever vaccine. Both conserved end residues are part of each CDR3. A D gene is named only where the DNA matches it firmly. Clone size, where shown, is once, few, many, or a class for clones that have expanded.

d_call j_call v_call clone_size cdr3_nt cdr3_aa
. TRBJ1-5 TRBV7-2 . TGTGCCAGCAGCTTAGATGCGCAGCCCCAGCATTTT CASSLDAQPQHF
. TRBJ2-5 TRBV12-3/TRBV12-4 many TGTGCCAGCAGCTTACAGGGAGAAGAGACCCAGTACTTC CASSLQGEETQYF
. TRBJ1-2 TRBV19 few TGTGCCAGTAGTCTCGACCGGTCTAACTATGGCTACACCTTC CASSLDRSNYGYTF
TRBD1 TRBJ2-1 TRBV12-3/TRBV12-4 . TGTGCCAGCAGCCGGACAGGATCGAACAATGAGCAGTTCTTC CASSRTGSNNEQFF
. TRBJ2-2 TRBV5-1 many TGCGCCAGCAGCTCAGGATCGGGGGTAAACACCGGGGAGCTGTTTTTT CASSSGSGVNTGELFF
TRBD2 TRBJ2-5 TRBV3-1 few TGTGCCAGCAGCCAAGACGGGGGCCTAGCGGGGGGGTACAAAGAGACCCAGTACTTC CASSQDGGLAGGYKETQYF
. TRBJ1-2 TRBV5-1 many TGCGCCAGCAGCTTGGCCCCAGCTAACTATGGCTACACCTTC CASSLAPANYGYTF
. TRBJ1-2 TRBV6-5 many TGTGCCAGCAGTTACTCGAGCTGGGGTGGTGGCTACACCTTC CASSYSSWGGGYTF
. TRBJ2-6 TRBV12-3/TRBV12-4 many TGTGCCAGCAGCTTTGACACCTCTGGGGCCAACGTCCTGACTTTC CASSFDTSGANVLTF
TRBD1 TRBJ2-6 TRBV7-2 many TGTGCCAGCAGCTTAGCGGATAGGGGGCGAATCTCTGGGGCCAACGTCCTGACTTTC CASSLADRGRISGANVLTF
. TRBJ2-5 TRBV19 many TGTGCCAGTAGTATGGCCGAACAAGAGACCCAGTACTTC CASSMAEQETQYF
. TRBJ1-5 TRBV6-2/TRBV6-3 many TGTGCCAGCAGTTATTTGCCAGGGAAGGATCAGCCCCAGCATTTT CASSYLPGKDQPQHF
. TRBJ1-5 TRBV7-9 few TGTGCCAGCAGCAGGGGGGGGACGGCTAGCAATCAGCCCCAGCATTTT CASSRGGTASNQPQHF
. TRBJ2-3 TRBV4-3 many TGCGCCAGCAGCCGGGAATGGGGCACAGATACGCAGTATTTT CASSREWGTDTQYF
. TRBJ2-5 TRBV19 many TGTGCCAGTACGCCCGGAGGGGGGGGACAAGAGACCCAGTACTTC CASTPGGGGQETQYF
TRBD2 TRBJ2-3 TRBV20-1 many TGCAGTGCCAGAAGACCAACTAGCGGGGGGGGAAATACGCAGTATTTT CSARRPTSGGGNTQYF
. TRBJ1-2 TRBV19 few TGTGCCAGTAGTATATCAGCGGGATATGGCTACACCTTC CASSISAGYGYTF